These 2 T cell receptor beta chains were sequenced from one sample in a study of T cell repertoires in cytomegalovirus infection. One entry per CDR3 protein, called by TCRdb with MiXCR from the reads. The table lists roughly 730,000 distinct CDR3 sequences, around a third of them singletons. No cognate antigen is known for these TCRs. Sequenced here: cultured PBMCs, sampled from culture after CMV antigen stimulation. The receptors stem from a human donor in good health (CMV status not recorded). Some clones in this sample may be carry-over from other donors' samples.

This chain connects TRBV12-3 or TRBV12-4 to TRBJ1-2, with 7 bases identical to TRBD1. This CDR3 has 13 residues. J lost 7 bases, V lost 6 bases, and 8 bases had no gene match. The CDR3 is CASRQTGAGGYTF. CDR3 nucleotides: TGTGCCAGCAGACAAACAGGGGCGGGTGGCTACACCTTC.

The DNA of the CDR3 is TGTGCCAGCACCTCCGTCGCGGGGGGGATATACGAGCAGTACTTC. Translated, it gives CASTSVAGGIYEQYF. The rearrangement links TRBV7-9 to TRBJ2-7, with TRBD2 matching over 9 bases. Germline CDR1 and CDR2: SEHNR and FQNEAQ (reference sequence). This CDR3 comprises 15 residues. With V trimmed by 7 bases and J by 4 bases, 11 bases remained unmatched.